This T cell receptor beta chain was identified during a study of PD-L1 blockade in urothelial cancer. About the study: Reported median T cell count for blood samples was around 140,000. Study conclusions and caveats: TCR clonality was measured in pretreatment peripheral blood. Clonality below the median predicted better survival.

The CDR3 consists of 13 residues. Trimming took 4 bases from V and 5 from J; bases not matched to a gene: 4. Germline V gene sequence: CDR1 KGHSH, CDR2 LQKENI. A note on this clone: What it binds is not known. The sample has other DNA sequences that encode this CDR3 too.

TCRdb's table, derived via immunoSEQ multiplex PCR, lists solely in-frame clones and lacks some. The table includes tens of thousands of clones, roughly nine tenths detected once. Sequenced material: PBMCs, taken around atezolizumab (anti-PD-L1) treatment. The chain employs TRBV18 and TRBJ1-1; the match to TRBD1 covers 7 bases. This clonotype originated in a man in his 60s with urothelial cancer. CDR3 region: CASSLDRETEAFF. The CDR3 nucleotides read TGTGCCAGCTCACTCGACAGGGAGACTGAAGCTTTCTTT.